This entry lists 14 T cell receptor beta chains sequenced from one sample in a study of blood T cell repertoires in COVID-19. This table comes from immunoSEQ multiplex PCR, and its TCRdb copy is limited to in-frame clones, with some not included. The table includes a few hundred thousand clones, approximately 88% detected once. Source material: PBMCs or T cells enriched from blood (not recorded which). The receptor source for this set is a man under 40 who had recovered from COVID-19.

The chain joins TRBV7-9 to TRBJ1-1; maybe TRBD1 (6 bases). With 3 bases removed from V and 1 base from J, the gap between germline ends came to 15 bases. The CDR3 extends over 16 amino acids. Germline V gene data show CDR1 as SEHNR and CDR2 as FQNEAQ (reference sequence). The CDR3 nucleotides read TGTGCCAGCAGCTTTTTCACAGGGCCGGGGAACACTGAAGCTTTCTTT. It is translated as CASSFFTGPGNTEAFF.

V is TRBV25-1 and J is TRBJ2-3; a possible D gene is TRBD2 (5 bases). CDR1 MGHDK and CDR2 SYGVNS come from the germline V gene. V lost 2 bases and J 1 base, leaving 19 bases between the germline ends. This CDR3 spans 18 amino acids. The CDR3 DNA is TGTGCCAGCAGTGAACACGAAATCGGGAAGTACCGCACAGATACGCAGTATTTT. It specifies CASSEHEIGKYRTDTQYF.

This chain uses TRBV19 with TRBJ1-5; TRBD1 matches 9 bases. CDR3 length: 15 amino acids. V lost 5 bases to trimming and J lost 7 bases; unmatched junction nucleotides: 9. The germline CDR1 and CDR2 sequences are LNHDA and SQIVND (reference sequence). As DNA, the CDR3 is TGTGCCAGTAGTGTTAGGACAGGGGCAGGGCAGCCCCAGCATTTT. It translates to CASSVRTGAGQPQHF.

The CDR3 DNA follows: TGTGCCAGCAGCGCTACAGGGCCCCACTACTACGAGCAGTACTTC. It encodes CASSATGPHYYEQYF. The J gene is TRBJ2-7, the V gene TRBV28; a weak D match, TRBD1 (6 bases). Trimming cost V 6 bases and J 3 bases, with 18 bases left between them. Looked up from germline, CDR1 is MDHEN and CDR2 is SYDVKM. This CDR3 is 15 amino acids long. Full variable domain (remainder filled in from reference TRBV28 and TRBJ2-7): DVKVTQSSRYLVKRTGEKVFLECVQDMDHENMFWYRQDPGLGLRLIYFSYDVKMKEKGDIPEGYSVSREKKERFSLILESASTNQTSMYLCASSATGPHYYEQYFGPGTRLTVT.

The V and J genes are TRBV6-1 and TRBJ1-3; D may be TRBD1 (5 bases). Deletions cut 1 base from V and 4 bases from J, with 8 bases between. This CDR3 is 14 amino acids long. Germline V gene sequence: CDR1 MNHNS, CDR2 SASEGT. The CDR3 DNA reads TGTGCCAGCAGTGAAGAGGGGTACGGAAACACCATATATTTT. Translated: CASSEEGYGNTIYF.

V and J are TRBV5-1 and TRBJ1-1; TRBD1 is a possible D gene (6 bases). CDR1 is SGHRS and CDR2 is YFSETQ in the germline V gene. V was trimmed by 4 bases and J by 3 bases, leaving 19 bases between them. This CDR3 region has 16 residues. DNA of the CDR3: TGCGCCAGCAGCCGGCGGACAGCTGATGCCGACACTGAAGCTTTCTTT. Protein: CASSRRTADADTEAFF.

The CDR3 nucleotides are TGTGCCAGCAGCTCCTCGGGGGAGACCCAGTACTTC. This encodes CASSSSGETQYF. V gene TRBV12-3 or TRBV12-4 combines with J gene TRBJ2-5, with D maybe TRBD2 (5 bases). CDR3 size: 12 residues. The germline V and J ends were trimmed by 6 bases and 5 bases, with 10 bases remaining between them.

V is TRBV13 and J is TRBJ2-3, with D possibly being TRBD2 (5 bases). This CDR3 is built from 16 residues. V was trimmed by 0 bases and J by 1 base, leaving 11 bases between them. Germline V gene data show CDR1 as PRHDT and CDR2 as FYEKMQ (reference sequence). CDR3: CASSLGRRRGTDTQYF. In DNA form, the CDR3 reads TGTGCCAGCAGCTTAGGGCGGCGGCGGGGCACAGATACGCAGTATTTT.

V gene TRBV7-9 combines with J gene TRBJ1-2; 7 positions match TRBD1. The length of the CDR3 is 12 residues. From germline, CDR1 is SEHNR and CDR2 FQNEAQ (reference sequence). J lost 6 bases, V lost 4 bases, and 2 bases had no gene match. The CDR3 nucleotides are TGTGCCAGCAGCTGGGACAGAGATGGCTACACCTTC. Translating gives CASSWDRDGYTF.

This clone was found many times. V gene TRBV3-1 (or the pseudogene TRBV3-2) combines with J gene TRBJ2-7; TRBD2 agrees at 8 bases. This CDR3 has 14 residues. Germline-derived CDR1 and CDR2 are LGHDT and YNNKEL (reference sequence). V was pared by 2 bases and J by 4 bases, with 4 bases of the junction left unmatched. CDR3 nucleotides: TGTGCCAGCAGCCAAATCCGGGGGGGTTACGAGCAGTACTTC. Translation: CASSQIRGGYEQYF.

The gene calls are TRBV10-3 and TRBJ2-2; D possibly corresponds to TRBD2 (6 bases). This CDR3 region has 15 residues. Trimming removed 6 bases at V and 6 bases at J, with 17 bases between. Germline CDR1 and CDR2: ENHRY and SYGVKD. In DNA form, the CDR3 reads TGTGCCATCAGCGGCGAGACTCCGGGGGCCGGGGAGCTGTTTTTT. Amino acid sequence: CAISGETPGAGELFF.

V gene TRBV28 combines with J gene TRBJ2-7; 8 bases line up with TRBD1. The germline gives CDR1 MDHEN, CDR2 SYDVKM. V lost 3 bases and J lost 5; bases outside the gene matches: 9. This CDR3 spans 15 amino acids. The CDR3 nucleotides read TGTGCCAGCAGTTTGGGTACAGGGGGATTTAACGAGCAGTACTTC. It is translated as CASSLGTGGFNEQYF. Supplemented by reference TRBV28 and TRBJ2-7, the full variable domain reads DVKVTQSSRYLVKRTGEKVFLECVQDMDHENMFWYRQDPGLGLRLIYFSYDVKMKEKGDIPEGYSVSREKKERFSLILESASTNQTSMYLCASSLGTGGFNEQYFGPGTRLTVT.

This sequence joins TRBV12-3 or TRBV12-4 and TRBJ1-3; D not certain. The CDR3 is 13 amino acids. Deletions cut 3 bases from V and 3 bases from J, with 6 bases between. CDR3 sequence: CASSLRGGNTIYF. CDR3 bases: TGTGCCAGCAGTTTGCGGGGTGGAAACACCATATATTTT.

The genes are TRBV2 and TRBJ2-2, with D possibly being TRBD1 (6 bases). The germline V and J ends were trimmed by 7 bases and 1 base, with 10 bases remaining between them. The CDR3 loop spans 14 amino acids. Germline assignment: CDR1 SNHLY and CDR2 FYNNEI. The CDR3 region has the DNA TGTGCCAGCACACCCAGGGGGAACACCGGGGAGCTGTTTTTT. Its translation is CASTPRGNTGELFF.